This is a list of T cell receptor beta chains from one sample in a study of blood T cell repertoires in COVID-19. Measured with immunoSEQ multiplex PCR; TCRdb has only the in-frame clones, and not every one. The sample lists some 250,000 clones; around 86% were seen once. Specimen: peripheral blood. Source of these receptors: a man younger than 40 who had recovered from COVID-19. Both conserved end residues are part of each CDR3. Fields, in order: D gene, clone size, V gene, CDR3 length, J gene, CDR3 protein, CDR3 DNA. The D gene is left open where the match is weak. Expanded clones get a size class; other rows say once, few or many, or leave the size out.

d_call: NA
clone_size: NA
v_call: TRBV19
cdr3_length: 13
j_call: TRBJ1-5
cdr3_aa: CASSIGEAAPQHF
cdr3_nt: TGTGCCAGTAGTATCGGAGAGGCTGCGCCCCAGCATTTT

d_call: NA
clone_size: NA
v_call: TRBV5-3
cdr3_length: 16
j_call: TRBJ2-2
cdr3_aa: CARRWTDRRYTGELFF
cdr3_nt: TGTGCCAGAAGGTGGACAGATCGGAGGTACACCGGGGAGCTGTTTTTT

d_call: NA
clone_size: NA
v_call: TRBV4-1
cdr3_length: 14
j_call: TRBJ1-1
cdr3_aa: CASSPEREWTEAFF
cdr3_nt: TGCGCCAGCAGCCCGGAGAGGGAGTGGACTGAAGCTTTCTTT

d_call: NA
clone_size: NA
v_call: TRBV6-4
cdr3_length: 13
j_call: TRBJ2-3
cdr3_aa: CASSENEGSTQYF
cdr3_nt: TGTGCCAGCAGTGAAAATGAGGGTTCGACGCAGTATTTT

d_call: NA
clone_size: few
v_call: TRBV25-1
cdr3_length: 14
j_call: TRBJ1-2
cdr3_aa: CASSTPGQNYGYTF
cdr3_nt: TGTGCCAGCTCCACCCCCGGACAAAACTATGGCTACACCTTC

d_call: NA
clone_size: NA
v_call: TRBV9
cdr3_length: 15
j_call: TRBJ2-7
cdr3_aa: CASSVGGVVQGEQYF
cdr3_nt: TGTGCCAGCAGCGTCGGCGGGGTAGTTCAGGGCGAGCAGTACTTC

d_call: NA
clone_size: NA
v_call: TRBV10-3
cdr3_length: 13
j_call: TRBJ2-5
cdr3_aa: CAIAEGQKETQYF
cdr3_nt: TGTGCCATCGCGGAGGGACAGAAAGAGACCCAGTACTTC

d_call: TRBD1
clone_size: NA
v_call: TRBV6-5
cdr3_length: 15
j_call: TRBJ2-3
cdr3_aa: CASSGGQGGTDTQYF
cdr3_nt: TGTGCCAGCAGCGGAGGACAGGGGGGCACAGATACGCAGTATTTT

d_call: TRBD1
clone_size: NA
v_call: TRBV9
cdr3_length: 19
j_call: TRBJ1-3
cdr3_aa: CASSALGDRGIVSGNTIYF
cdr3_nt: TGTGCCAGCAGCGCCCTAGGGGACAGGGGGATAGTCTCTGGAAACACCATATATTTT

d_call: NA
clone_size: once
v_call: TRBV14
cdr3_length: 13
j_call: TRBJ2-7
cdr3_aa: CASSPPDSYEQYF
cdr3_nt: TGTGCCAGCAGCCCACCGGACAGCTACGAGCAGTACTTC

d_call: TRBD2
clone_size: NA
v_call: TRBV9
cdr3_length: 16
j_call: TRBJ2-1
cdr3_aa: CASSAGGDGTYNEQFF
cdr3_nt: TGTGCCAGCAGCGCCGGGGGGGACGGTACCTACAATGAGCAGTTCTTC

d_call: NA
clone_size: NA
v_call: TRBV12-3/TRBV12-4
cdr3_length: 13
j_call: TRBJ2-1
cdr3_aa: CASSLGTSYEQFF
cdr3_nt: TGTGCCAGCAGTTTGGGCACGTCGTATGAGCAGTTCTTC

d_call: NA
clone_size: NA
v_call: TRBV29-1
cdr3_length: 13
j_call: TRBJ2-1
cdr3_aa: CSVGARLGNEQFF
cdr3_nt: TGCAGCGTGGGGGCCAGGTTGGGGAATGAGCAGTTCTTC

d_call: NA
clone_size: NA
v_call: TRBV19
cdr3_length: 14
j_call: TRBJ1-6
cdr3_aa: CASSMRQFNSPLHF
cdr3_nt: TGTGCCAGTAGTATGCGGCAGTTTAATTCACCCCTCCACTTT

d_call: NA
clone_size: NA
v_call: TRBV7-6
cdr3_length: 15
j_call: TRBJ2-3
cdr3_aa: CASSPWTGTTDTQYF
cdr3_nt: TGTGCCAGCAGCCCCTGGACTGGAACCACAGATACGCAGTATTTT

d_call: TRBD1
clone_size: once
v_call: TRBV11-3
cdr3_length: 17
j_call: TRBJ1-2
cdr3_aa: CASSSYPPRDRVYGYTF
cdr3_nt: TGTGCCAGCAGCTCCTACCCCCCCCGGGACAGGGTTTATGGCTACACCTTC

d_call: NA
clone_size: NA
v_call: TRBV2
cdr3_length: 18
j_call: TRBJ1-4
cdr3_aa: CASRTQYQSAATNEKLFF
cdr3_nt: TGTGCCAGCAGGACTCAATACCAGAGTGCTGCAACTAATGAAAAACTGTTTTTT

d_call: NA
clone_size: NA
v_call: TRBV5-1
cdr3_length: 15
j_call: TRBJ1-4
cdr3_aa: CASSRNGQPNEKLFF
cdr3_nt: TGCGCCAGCAGCCGTAACGGACAGCCGAATGAAAAACTGTTTTTT

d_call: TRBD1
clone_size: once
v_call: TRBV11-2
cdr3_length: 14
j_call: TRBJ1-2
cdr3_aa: CASSLAGTGGFSTF
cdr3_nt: TGTGCCAGCAGCTTAGCTGGGACAGGGGGCTTCAGCACCTTC

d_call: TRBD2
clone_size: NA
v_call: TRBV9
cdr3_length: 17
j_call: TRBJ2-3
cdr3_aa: CASSVSGGVTSTDTQYF
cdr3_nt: TGTGCCAGCAGCGTTAGCGGGGGGGTGACTAGCACAGATACGCAGTATTTT

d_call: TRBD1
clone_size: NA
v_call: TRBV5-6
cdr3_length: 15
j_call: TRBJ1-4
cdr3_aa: CASSLMRDSYEKLFF
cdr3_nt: TGTGCCAGCAGCTTGATGCGGGACAGTTATGAAAAACTGTTTTTT

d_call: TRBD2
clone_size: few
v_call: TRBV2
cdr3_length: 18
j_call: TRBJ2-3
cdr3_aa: CASSDPRVQRGFTDTQYF
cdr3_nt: TGTGCCAGCAGTGACCCCAGAGTCCAGCGGGGATTCACAGATACGCAGTATTTT

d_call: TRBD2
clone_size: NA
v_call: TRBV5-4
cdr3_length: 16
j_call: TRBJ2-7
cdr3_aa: CASSYGGGPSSYEQYF
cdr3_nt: TGTGCCAGCAGCTACGGGGGGGGGCCTAGCTCCTACGAGCAGTACTTC

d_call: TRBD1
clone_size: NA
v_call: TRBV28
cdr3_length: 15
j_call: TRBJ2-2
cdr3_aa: CASTSQGELAGELFF
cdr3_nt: TGTGCCAGCACTTCCCAGGGGGAATTAGCCGGGGAGCTGTTTTTT

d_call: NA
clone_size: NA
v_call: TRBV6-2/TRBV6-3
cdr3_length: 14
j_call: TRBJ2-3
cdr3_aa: CASSYSGPTDTQYF
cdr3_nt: TGTGCCAGCAGTTACTCTGGCCCCACAGATACGCAGTATTTT

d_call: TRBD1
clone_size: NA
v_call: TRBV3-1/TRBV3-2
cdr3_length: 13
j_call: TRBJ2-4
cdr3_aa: CASSPGGRDIQYF
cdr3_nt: TGTGCCAGCAGCCCAGGGGGCCGGGACATTCAGTACTTC

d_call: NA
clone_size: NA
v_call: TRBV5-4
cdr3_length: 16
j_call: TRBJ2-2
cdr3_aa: CASSQKRMVDTGELFF
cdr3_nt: TGTGCCAGCAGCCAGAAGCGGATGGTGGACACCGGGGAGCTGTTTTTT

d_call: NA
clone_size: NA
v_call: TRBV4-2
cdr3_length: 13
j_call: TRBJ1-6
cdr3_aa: CASSQVKNSPLHF
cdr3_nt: TGTGCCAGCAGCCAAGTAAAAAATTCACCCCTCCACTTT

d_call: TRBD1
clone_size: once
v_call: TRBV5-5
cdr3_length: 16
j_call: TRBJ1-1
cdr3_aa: CASTKGQGLLNTEAFF
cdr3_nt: TGTGCCAGCACAAAGGGACAGGGGCTATTGAACACTGAAGCTTTCTTT

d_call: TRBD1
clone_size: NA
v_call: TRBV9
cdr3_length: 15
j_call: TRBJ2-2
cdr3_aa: CASSVRTGDSGELFF
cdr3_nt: TGTGCCAGCAGCGTAAGGACAGGAGACTCCGGGGAGCTGTTTTTT

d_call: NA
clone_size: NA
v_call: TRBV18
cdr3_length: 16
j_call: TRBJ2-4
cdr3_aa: CASSPGSPSAKNIQYF
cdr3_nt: TGTGCCAGCTCACCAGGGAGCCCATCGGCCAAAAACATTCAGTACTTC

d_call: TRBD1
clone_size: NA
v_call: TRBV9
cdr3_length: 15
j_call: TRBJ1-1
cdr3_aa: CASSVGDRLNTEAFF
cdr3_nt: TGTGCCAGCAGCGTAGGGGACAGACTGAACACTGAAGCTTTCTTT

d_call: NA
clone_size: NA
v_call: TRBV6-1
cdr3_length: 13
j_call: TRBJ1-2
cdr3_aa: CASSEYLGGSYTF
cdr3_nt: TGTGCCAGCAGTGAATACCTGGGGGGAAGCTACACCTTC

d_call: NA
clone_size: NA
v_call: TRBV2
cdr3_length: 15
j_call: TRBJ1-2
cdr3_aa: CASVTKLGPNYGYTF
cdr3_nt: TGTGCCAGCGTGACAAAACTGGGGCCTAACTATGGCTACACCTTC

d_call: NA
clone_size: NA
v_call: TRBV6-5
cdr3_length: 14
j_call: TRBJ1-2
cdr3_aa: CASRGPEGSYGYTF
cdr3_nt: TGTGCCAGCAGGGGACCGGAGGGGAGCTATGGCTACACCTTC

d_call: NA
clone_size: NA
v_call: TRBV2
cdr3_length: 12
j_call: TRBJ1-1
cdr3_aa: CASTGGLAEAFF
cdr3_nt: TGTGCCAGCACGGGGGGTTTGGCTGAAGCTTTCTTT

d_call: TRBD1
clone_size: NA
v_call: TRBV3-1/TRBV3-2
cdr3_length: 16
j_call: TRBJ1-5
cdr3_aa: CASSNTGGQGFQPQHF
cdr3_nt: TGTGCCAGCAGCAATACAGGGGGTCAGGGTTTTCAGCCCCAGCATTTT

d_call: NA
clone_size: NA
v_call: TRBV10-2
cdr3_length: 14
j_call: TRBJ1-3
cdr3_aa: CASSDLRGISTIYF
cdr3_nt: TGCGCCAGCAGTGACTTAAGGGGGATCAGCACCATATATTTT

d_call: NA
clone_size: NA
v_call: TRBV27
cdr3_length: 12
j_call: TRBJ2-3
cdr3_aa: CASRDSPDTQYF
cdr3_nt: TGTGCCAGCCGGGACTCCCCCGATACGCAGTATTTT

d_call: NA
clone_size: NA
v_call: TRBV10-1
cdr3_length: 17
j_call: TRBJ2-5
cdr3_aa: CASSESGLGGSQETQYF
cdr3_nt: TGCGCCAGCAGTGAGTCCGGGTTAGGTGGTTCCCAAGAGACCCAGTACTTC

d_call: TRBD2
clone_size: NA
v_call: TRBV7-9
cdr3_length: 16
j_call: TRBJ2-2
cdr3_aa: CASSSLGLANTGELFF
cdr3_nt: TGTGCCAGCAGCTCCCTGGGACTAGCGAACACCGGGGAGCTGTTTTTT

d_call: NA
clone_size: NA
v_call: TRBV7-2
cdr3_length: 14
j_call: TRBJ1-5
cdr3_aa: CASSLRGSGQPQHF
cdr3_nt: TGTGCCAGCAGCTTACGGGGGAGCGGTCAGCCCCAGCATTTT

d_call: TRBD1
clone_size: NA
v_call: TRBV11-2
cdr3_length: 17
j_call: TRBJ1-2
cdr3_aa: CASSLVEGAVANYGYTF
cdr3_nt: TGTGCCAGCAGCTTAGTCGAGGGGGCTGTAGCTAACTATGGCTACACCTTC

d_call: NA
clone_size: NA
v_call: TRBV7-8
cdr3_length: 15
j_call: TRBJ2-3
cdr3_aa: CASTPWRDLTDTQYF
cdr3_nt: TGTGCCAGCACCCCATGGCGGGACCTCACAGATACGCAGTATTTT

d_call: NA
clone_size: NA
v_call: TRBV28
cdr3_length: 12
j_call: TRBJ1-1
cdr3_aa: CASSLSGTEAFF
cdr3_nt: TGTGCCAGCAGTCTCTCGGGGACTGAAGCTTTCTTT

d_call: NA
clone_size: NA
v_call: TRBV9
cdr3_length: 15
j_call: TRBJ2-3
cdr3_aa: CASSVDGVFTDTQYF
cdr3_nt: TGTGCCAGCAGCGTAGACGGGGTCTTCACAGATACGCAGTATTTT

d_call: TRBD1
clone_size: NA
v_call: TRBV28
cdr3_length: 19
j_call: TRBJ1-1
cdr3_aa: CASSPPGQGVRNGFTEAFF
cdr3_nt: TGTGCCAGCAGCCCACCAGGACAGGGCGTAAGAAATGGATTCACTGAAGCTTTCTTT

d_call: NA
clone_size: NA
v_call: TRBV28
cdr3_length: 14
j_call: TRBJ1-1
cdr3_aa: CASSYHPRDTEAFF
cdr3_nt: TGTGCCAGCAGTTACCACCCGCGGGACACTGAAGCTTTCTTT

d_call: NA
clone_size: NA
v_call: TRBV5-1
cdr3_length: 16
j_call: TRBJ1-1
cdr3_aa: CASSLGDAGWGPEAFF
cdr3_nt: TGCGCCAGCAGCTTGGGGGATGCAGGTTGGGGCCCTGAAGCTTTCTTT

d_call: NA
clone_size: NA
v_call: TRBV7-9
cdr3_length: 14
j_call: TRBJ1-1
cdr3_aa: CASSLGPGNTEAFF
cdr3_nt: TGTGCCAGCAGCTTAGGTCCAGGGAACACTGAAGCTTTCTTT